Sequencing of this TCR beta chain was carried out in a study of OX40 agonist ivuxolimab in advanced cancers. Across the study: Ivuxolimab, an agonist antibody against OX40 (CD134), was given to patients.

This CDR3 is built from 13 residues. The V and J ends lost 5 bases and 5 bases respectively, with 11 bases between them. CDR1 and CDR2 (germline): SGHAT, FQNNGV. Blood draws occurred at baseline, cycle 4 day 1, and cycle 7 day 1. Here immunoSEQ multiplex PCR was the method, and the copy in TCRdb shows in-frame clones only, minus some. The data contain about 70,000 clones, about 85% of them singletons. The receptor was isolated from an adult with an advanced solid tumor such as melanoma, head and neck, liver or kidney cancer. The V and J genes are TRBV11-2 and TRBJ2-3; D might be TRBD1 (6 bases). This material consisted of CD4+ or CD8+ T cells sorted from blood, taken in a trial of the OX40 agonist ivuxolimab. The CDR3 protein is CASSKDRKDTQYF. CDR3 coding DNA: TGTGCCAGCAGCAAAGACAGGAAAGATACGCAGTATTTT.